This T cell receptor (beta chain) came from a study of T cells after yellow fever vaccination (dated by TCRdb to between 2017 and 2020). A note on the overall study: Libraries from fractions with low cell numbers were prepared with the SMART-Seq v4 Ultra Low Input RNA kit. To track T-cell clones before and after primary and booster YFV17D yellow fever vaccination, bulk TCR alpha and beta repertoires were sequenced longitudinally. The cohort comprised two healthy male donors, one aged 18 to 29 and one aged 30 to 40 years. Bulk PBMC replicates and cell subsets were isolated from blood drawn at multiple timepoints before and after both primary and secondary immunization. General findings and caveats noted by the study authors: A small share of clonotypes occurred in both CD4 and CD8 compartments, likely arising from convergent recombination. Most clones expanded after primary vaccination (96% of CD4 and about 85% of CD8) were re-detected after the booster, suggesting that broad memory maintenance occurred. FACS-sorted repertoires could contain abundant contaminating clonotypes from the bulk population, so computational filtering was required. The secondary T-cell response was weaker than the primary response but faster, peaking on day 5 instead of day 15. Because the study included only a couple of donors, the extent to which the findings can be generalized is limited.

In the paper's terms, the treatment or condition label means: live attenuated yellow fever vaccine strain. A standard Ficoll-Paque protocol was used to isolate PBMCs from peripheral blood. Dynabeads CD4 and CD8 positive selection kits were used to isolate CD4 and CD8 T-cell fractions. TriZol was used to extract RNA from bulk PBMCs, CD4 and CD8 fractions, and dextramer-positive and dextramer-negative fractions. This clonotype was seen a few times. No cognate antigen has been identified for it. The sample holds no much larger clone one base away, and base qualities are not on file. Inclusive of the bounding cysteine and phenylalanine, the CDR3 is 12 residues long. The retained sequence is limited to the CDR3, 36 bases, with the frame set at the first base. Synthesis of TCR cDNA relied on 5'RACE template switching, a step that introduced a universal primer site along with unique molecular identifiers. cDNA synthesis was primed from both the TCR alpha and TCR beta constant segments. Library amplification used two PCR steps, and the second PCR step added sample barcodes and sequencing adapters. Sequencing of libraries was done on Illumina HiSeq 2500 (2x100 bp) or NovaSeq (2x150 bp). Concerning the study's data processing: Demultiplexing of reads and collapsing into UMI consensus sequences were performed with MIGEC, and V(D)J alignment was carried out with MiXCR. Vaccine-responding clonotypes were identified with edgeR using replicate PBMC samples, with FDR below 0.01 and a log2 fold change above 5 up to day 15 being required. Each bulk clonotype was labeled CD4 or CD8 based on which sequenced repertoire, CD4 or CD8, contained the clonotype at higher abundance. Using fastp at Q25 and MiXCR, TCRdb reprocessed the public reads and kept productive beta chains. Rows matching on CDR3 protein sequence are summarized as one entry with the most common DNA and genes. It is TCRdb's table, rather than the study itself, that gives the V and J calls and clone size. The sample includes over 45,000 distinct CDR3 sequences, with around 7% observed a single time. The leading ten clones occupy around 44% of the sample.

This TCR derives from a man aged 18 to 30 who received the YFV17D yellow fever vaccine. Material: CD8+ T cells sorted from PBMCs, obtained on the day of the first yellow fever vaccination. The rearrangement joined TRBV12-3 or TRBV12-4 to TRBJ2-1; TRBD1 is possibly the D segment (6 matching bases). This receptor has the CDR3 CVSVGGGDEQFF. The DNA sequence reads TGTGTTTCAGTGGGTGGGGGCGACGAGCAGTTCTTC.